This TCR beta chain is from a study of blood T cell repertoires in COVID-19. V was cut by 5 bases and J by 1 base, with 8 bases left in between. From germline, CDR1 is SEHNR and CDR2 FQNEAQ (reference sequence). The CDR3 loop spans 13 amino acids. In the original workflow: Amplifying reference gene primers gave estimates of nucleated cell counts. Profiled with immunoSEQ multiplex PCR; TCRdb holds only in-frame clones, not every one. The V and J calls and clone size are taken from that table; D and trimming were inferred from the DNA. The table lists about 98,000 clones, 81% of them singletons, with about 10% in the top ten.

The rearrangement joins TRBV7-9 to TRBJ1-1, with a weak D call TRBD1 (5 bases). This TCR was sampled from an elderly woman with acute or convalescent COVID-19. The sample was peripheral blood. The CDR3 region has the DNA TGTGCCAGCAGCCCGGGGGGGAACACTGAAGCTTTCTTT. It codes for CASSPGGNTEAFF.